This TCR beta chain stems from a study of blood T cell repertoires in COVID-19. Study-level information: Italy, Spain and the United States were the sources of the convalescent and acute COVID-19 samples. Sources were T cells, B-cell-depleted T cells, or PBMCs; the material itself was cDNA or gDNA.

Original processing methods: From reference gene primer amplification, estimates of nucleated cell counts were derived. Clones were sequenced by immunoSEQ multiplex PCR, and TCRdb holds only the in-frame ones, with some missing. V, J and clone size derive from that table, while D and trimming were established from the DNA sequence. The data show about 200,000 clones, with approximately 80% seen just once and about 13% held by the top ten. Germline CDR1 is SGHRS and CDR2 is YFSETQ. The CDR3 consists of 12 residues. V was clipped by 0 bases and J by 14 bases, with 13 bases between them. The material sequenced was peripheral blood. The gene calls are TRBV5-1 and TRBJ2-3; maybe TRBD1 (6 bases). The receptor comes from a human donor in a cohort sampled during active COVID-19. Written as DNA, the CDR3 is TGCGCCAGCAGCTTGGGGGGGCTAGATGCGTATTTT. It encodes CASSLGGLDAYF.